Each of the 8 T cell receptor beta chains below was sequenced from the same sample in a study of T cells after yellow fever vaccination. TCRdb used MiXCR to reprocess the 5' RACE reads, holding one entry per CDR3 protein. Among approximately 160,000 distinct CDR3 sequences listed, 6.2% were seen once. The sample in question was CD4+ T cells sorted from PBMCs, obtained on the day of the first yellow fever vaccination. Receptors were obtained from a man aged 18-30 years who received the YFV17D yellow fever vaccine.

This clonotype was recorded many times. The chain carries TRBV6-4 and TRBJ2-1, with D unclear. The ends were cut back, 2 bases at V and 12 bases at J, with 14 bases in the middle. CDR1 MRHNA and CDR2 SNTAGT come from the germline V gene. The CDR3 loop spans 13 amino acids. As DNA, the CDR3 is TGTGCCAGCAGTGACCCAGCGAGCTTTAGGCAGTTCTTC. It yields the protein CASSDPASFRQFF.

This clonotype was seen at least ten times. The V and J genes are TRBV10-3 and TRBJ1-1; weak D call: TRBD1 (6 bases). V gave up 10 bases and J gave up 2 bases, with 14 bases separating them. The CDR3 consists of 13 residues. CDR1 is ENHRY and CDR2 is SYGVKD in the germline V gene. CDR3 bases: TGTGCCACCTCGACAGGCCCCAACACTGAAGCTTTCTTT. The encoded protein is CATSTGPNTEAFF.

V gene TRBV6-5 combines with J gene TRBJ1-2; TRBD1 might be the D (5 bases). CDR1 and CDR2 from the germline V gene are MNHEY and SVGAGI. Trimming shortened V by 6 bases and J by 3 bases, and 11 bases separated the two germline ends. The CDR3 loop spans 13 amino acids. CDR3 sequence (DNA): TGTGCCAGCAGATTAATAGGGGACTATGGCTACACCTTC. It codes for CASRLIGDYGYTF.

The chain carries TRBV20-1 and TRBJ2-5, with 9 bases fitting TRBD2. CDR1 is DFQATT and CDR2 is SNEGSKA in the germline V gene (reference sequence). The CDR3 has 15 amino acids. J gave up 4 bases and V 5 bases, and 11 bases lay outside the gene matches. The CDR3 DNA is TGCAGTGCTCCGGGCCCGGGACTAGCTCTAGAGACCCAGTACTTC. Protein product: CSAPGPGLALETQYF.

The table lists this clonotype with many counts. The rearrangement links TRBV19 to TRBJ1-1; the D is unclear. Germline loops: CDR1 LNHDA, CDR2 SQIVND (reference sequence). Trimming pared 6 bases from V and 0 bases from J, leaving 11 bases between. The length of the CDR3 is 14 residues. The CDR3 region has the DNA TGTGCCAGTAGCCGACTCTTCATGAACACTGAAGCTTTCTTT. Amino acids: CASSRLFMNTEAFF.

This clonotype turned up a few times. The V gene is TRBV12-3 or TRBV12-4, the J gene TRBJ2-1, with D perhaps being TRBD1 or TRBD2 (6 bases each). The CDR3 spans 16 residues. V was trimmed by 6 bases and J by 2 bases, leaving 17 bases between them. In DNA, the CDR3 is TGTGCCAGCAGCCACGGAGGGGGGACCACCTACAATGAGCAGTTCTTC. Translation gives CASSHGGGTTYNEQFF.

The chain carries TRBV5-1 and TRBJ2-5; no firm D call. Germline assignment: CDR1 SGHRS and CDR2 YFSETQ. The ends were cut back, 3 bases at V and 2 bases at J, with 14 bases in the middle. This CDR3 is built from 15 residues. The CDR3 region is CASSWIGTVQETQYF. CDR3 nucleotides: TGCGCCAGCAGCTGGATCGGAACGGTACAAGAGACCCAGTACTTC.

V and J are TRBV5-1 and TRBJ2-5; TRBD2 aligns across 8 bases. This CDR3 is built from 15 residues. Germline values: CDR1 SGHRS, CDR2 YFSETQ. V trimming: 4 bases; J trimming: 3 bases; junction bases outside the gene matches: 8. CDR3 nucleotide sequence: TGCGCCAGCAGCCAGGCTACTAGCGGAAAAGAGACCCAGTACTTC. This codes for CASSQATSGKETQYF.